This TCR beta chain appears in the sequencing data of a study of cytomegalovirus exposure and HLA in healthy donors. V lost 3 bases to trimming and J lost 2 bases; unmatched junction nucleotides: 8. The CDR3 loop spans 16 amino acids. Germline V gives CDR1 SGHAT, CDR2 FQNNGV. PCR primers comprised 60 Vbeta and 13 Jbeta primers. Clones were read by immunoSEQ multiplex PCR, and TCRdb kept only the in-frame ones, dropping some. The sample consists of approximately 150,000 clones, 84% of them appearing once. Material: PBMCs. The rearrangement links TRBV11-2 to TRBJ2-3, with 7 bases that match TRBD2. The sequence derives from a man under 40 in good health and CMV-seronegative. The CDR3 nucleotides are TGTGCCAGCAGCTTCCTTCGAGCGGGGTCCACAGATACGCAGTATTTT. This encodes CASSFLRAGSTDTQYF.